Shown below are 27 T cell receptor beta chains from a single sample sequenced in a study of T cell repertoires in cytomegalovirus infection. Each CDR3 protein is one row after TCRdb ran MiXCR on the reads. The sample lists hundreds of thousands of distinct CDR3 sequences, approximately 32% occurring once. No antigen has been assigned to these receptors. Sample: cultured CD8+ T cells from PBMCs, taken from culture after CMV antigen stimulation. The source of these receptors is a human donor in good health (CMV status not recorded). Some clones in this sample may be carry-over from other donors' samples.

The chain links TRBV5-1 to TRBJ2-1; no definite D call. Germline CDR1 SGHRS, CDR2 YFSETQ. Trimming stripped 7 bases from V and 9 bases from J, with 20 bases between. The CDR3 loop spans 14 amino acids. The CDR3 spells CASGNWTSQGEQFF. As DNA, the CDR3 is TGCGCCAGCGGTAACTGGACCTCCCAAGGTGAGCAGTTCTTC.

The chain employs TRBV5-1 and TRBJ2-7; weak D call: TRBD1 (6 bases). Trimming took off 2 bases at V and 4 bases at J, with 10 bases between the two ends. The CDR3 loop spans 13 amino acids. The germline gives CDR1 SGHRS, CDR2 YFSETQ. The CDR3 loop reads CASSFGGGYEQYV. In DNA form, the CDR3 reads TGCGCCAGCAGCTTTGGGGGCGGTTACGAGCAGTACGTC.

The CDR3 DNA sequence: TGTGCCAGCAGTGCATCCGGAGGGGGCCGCACAGATACGCAGTATTTT. Amino acids: CASSASGGGRTDTQYF. The chain has TRBV27 and TRBJ2-3; D might be TRBD1 (7 bases). The CDR3 is 16 residues long. The germline CDR1 and CDR2 sequences are MNHEY and SMNVEV (reference sequence). Trimming took 5 bases from V and 1 from J, leaving 16 bases between them.

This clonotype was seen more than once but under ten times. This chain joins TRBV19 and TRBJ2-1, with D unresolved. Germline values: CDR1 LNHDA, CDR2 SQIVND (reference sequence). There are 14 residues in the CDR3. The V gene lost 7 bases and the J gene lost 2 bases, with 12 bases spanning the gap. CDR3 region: CASNVAGAYNEQFF. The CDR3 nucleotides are TGTGCCAGTAATGTGGCAGGAGCCTACAATGAGCAGTTCTTC.

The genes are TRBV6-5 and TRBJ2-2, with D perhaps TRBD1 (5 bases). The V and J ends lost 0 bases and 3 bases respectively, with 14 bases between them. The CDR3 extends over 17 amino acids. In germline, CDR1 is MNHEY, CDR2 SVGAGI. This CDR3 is CASSYSGPSEDTGELFF. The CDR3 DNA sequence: TGTGCCAGCAGTTACTCGGGGCCCTCCGAAGACACCGGGGAGCTGTTTTTT.

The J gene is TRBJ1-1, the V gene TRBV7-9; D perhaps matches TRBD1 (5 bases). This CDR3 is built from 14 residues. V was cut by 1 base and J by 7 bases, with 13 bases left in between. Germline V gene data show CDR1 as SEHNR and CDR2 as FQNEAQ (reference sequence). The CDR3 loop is CASSLELQRGEAFF. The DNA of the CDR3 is TGTGCCAGCAGCTTAGAACTACAGAGGGGTGAAGCTTTCTTT.

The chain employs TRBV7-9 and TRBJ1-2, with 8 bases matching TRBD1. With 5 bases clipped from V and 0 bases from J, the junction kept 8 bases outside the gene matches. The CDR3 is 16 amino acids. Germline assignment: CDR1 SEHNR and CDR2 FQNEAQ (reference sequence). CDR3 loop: CASSPPWDRPNYGYTF. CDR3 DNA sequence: TGTGCCAGCAGCCCCCCTTGGGACAGGCCTAACTATGGCTACACCTTC.

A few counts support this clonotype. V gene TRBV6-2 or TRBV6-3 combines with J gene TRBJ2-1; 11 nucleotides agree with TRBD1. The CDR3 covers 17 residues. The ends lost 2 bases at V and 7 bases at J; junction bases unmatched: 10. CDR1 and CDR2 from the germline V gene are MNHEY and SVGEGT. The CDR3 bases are TGTGCCAGCAGTTACACGATCGGACAGGGGGCTTCGAATGAGCAGTTCTTC. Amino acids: CASSYTIGQGASNEQFF.

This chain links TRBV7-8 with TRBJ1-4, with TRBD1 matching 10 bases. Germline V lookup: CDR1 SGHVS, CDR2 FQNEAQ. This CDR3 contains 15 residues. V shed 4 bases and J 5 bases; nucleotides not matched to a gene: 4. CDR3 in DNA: TGTGCCAGCAGCTGGGGACAGGGGACAAATGAAAAACTGTTTTTT. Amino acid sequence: CASSWGQGTNEKLFF. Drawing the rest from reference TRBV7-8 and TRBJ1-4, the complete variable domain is GAGVSQSPRYKVAKRGQDVALRCDPISGHVSLFWYQQALGQGPEFLTYFQNEAQLDKSGLPSDRFFAERPEGSVSTLKIQRTQQEDSAVYLCASSWGQGTNEKLFFGSGTQLSVL.

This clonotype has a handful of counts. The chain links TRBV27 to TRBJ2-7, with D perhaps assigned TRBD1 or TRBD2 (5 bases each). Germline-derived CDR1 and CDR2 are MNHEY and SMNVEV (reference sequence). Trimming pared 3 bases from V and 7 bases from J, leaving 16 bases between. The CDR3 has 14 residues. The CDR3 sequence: CASSFPGTSGEQYF. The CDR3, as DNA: TGTGCCAGCAGTTTCCCCGGGACCTCCGGGGAGCAGTACTTC.

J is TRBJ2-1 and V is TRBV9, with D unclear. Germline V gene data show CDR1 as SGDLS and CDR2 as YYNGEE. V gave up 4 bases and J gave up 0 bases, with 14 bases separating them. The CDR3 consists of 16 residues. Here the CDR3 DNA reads TGTGCCAGCAGCCCCTCCGGAAGCGACTCCTACAATGAGCAGTTCTTC. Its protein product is CASSPSGSDSYNEQFF.

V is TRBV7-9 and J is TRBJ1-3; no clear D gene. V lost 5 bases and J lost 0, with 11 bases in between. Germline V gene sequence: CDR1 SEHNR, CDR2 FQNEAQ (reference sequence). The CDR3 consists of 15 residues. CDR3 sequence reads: CASSPARLSGNTIYF. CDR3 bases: TGTGCCAGCAGCCCGGCAAGGCTCTCTGGAAACACCATATATTTT. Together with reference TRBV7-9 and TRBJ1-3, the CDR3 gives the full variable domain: DTGVSQNPRHKITKRGQNVTFRCDPISEHNRLYWYRQTLGQGPEFLTYFQNEAQLEKSRLLSDRFSAERPKGSFSTLEIQRTEQGDSAMYLCASSPARLSGNTIYFGEGSWLTVV.

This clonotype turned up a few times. The CDR3 nucleotides are TGTGCCAGCAGCTCCGGCCCTCGGAGGGTAAGCACTGAAGCTTTCTTT. Encoded protein: CASSSGPRRVSTEAFF. This sequence joins TRBV7-6 and TRBJ1-1; no clear D gene. The germline V and J ends were trimmed by 4 bases and 4 bases, with 19 bases remaining between them. In germline, CDR1 is SGHVS, CDR2 FNYEAQ. The CDR3 runs 16 residues.

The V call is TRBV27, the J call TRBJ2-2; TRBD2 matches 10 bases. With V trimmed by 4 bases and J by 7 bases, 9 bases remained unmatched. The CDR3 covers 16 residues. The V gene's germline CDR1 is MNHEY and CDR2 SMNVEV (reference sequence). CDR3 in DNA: TGTGCCAGCAGTTCGACTAGCGGGCTGTATCACGGGGAGCTGTTTTTT. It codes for CASSSTSGLYHGELFF.

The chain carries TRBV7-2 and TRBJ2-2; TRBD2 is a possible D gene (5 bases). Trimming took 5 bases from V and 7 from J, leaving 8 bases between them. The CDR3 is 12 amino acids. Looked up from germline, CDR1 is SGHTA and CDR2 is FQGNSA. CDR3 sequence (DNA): TGTGCCAGCAGCGTTCGGGGCGGGGAGCTGTTTTTT. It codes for CASSVRGGELFF.

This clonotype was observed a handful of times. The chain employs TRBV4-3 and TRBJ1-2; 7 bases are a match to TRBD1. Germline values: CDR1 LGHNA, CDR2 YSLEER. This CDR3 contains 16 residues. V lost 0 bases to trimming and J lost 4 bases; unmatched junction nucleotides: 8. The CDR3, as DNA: TGCGCCAGCAGCCAAGACCAGGGGGATAATACCTATGGCTACACCTTC. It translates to CASSQDQGDNTYGYTF.

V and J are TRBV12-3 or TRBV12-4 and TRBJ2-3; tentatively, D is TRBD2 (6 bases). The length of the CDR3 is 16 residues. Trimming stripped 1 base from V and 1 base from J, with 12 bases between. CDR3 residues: CASSLGVLAGTDTQYF. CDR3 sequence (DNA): TGTGCCAGCAGTTTAGGCGTCTTAGCGGGCACAGATACGCAGTATTTT.

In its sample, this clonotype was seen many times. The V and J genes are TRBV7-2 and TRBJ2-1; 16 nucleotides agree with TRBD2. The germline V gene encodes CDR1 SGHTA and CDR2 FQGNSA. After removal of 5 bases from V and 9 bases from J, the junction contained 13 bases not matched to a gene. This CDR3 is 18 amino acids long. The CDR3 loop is CASSIPGTSGGDGPEQFF. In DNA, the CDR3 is TGTGCCAGCAGCATTCCCGGGACTAGCGGGGGGGACGGTCCTGAGCAGTTCTTC. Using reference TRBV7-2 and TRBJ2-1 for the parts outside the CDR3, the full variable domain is GAGVSQSPSNKVTEKGKDVELRCDPISGHTALYWYRQSLGQGLEFLIYFQGNSAPDKSGLPSDRFSAERTGGSVSTLTIQRTQQEDSAVYLCASSIPGTSGGDGPEQFFGPGTRLTVL.

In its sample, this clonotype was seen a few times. CDR3 coding DNA: TGTGCCAGCAGCTTGACTGGGGGCCGCTTCTACGAGCAGTACTTC. It translates to CASSLTGGRFYEQYF. The chain combines TRBV7-9 with TRBJ2-7; perhaps TRBD1 as D (6 bases). Germline V gene data show CDR1 as SEHNR and CDR2 as FQNEAQ (reference sequence). The CDR3 length is 15 residues. The V end was cut by 3 bases, the J end by 3 bases, with 15 bases between.

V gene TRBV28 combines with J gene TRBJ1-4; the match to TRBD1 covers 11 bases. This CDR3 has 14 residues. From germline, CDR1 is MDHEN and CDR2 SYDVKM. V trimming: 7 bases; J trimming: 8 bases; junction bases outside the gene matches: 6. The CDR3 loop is CASTGTGGGEKLFF. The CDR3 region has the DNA TGTGCCAGCACCGGGACAGGGGGAGGGGAAAAACTGTTTTTT.

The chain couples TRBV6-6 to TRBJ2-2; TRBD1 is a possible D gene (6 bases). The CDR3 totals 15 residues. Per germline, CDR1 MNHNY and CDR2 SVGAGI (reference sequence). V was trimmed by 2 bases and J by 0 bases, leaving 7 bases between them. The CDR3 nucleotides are TGTGCCAGCAGTTACGGGGGCACGAACACCGGGGAGCTGTTTTTT. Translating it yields CASSYGGTNTGELFF.

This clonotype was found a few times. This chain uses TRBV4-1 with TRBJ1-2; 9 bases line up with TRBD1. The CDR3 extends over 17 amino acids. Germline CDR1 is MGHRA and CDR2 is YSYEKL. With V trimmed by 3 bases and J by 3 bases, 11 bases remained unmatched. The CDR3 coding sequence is TGCGCCAGCAGCCAGAACTCCCTGGACAGGGGTTACTATGGCTACACCTTC. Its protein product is CASSQNSLDRGYYGYTF.

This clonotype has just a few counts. Here the CDR3 reads CASSHIYTEAFF. DNA for the CDR3: TGTGCCAGCAGCCACATCTACACTGAAGCTTTCTTT. The genes are TRBV7-9 and TRBJ1-1, with unresolved D. This CDR3 is built from 12 residues. Deletions cut 5 bases from V and 3 bases from J, with 7 bases between. In germline, CDR1 is SEHNR, CDR2 FQNEAQ (reference sequence).

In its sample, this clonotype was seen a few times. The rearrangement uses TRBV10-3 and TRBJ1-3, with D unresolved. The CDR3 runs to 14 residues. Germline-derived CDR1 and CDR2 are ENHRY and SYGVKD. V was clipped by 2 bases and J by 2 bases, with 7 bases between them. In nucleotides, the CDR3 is TGTGCCATCAGTGAGCCCGACACTGGAAACACCATATATTTT. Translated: CAISEPDTGNTIYF.

This CDR3 is CASSLSRGGTGNTIYF. The CDR3 region has the DNA TGTGCCAGCAGTTTAAGCCGGGGGGGTACTGGAAACACCATATATTTT. This rearrangement joins TRBV12-3 or TRBV12-4 to TRBJ1-3, with a tentative D call TRBD1 (5 bases). The CDR3 is 16 residues long. The ends were cut back, 2 bases at V and 2 bases at J, with 13 bases in the middle.

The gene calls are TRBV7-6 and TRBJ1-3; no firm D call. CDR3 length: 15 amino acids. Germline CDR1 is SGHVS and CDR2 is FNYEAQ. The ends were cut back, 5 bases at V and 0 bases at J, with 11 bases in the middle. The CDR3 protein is CASSTHGSSGNTIYF. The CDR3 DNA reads TGTGCCAGCAGCACACATGGGAGCTCTGGAAACACCATATATTTT.

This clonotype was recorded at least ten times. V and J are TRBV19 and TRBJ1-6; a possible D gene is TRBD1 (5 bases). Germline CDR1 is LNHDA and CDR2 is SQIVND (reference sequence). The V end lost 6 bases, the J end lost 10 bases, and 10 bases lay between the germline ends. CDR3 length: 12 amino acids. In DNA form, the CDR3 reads TGTGCCAGTAGGTTCGGGGGGTCACCCCTCCACTTT. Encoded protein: CASRFGGSPLHF.